The 19 T cell receptor beta chains presented below share a single source sample, sequenced in a study of cytomegalovirus exposure and HLA in healthy donors. The study ran its PCR with 60 Vbeta and 13 Jbeta primers. Measured with immunoSEQ multiplex PCR; TCRdb has only the in-frame clones, and not every one. Of over 150,000 clones in the sample, roughly four fifths are singletons; the top ten hold around 1.6%. The sample was PBMCs. The receptor source for this set is a man between 45 and 60 years old in good health and CMV-seronegative.

The chain has TRBV5-1 and TRBJ1-1; D might be TRBD1 (5 bases). CDR1 and CDR2 (germline): SGHRS, YFSETQ. The CDR3 sequence is 15 residues long. V was trimmed by 3 bases and J by 2 bases, leaving 14 bases between them. As DNA, the CDR3 is TGCGCCAGCAGCTCGGCGGCAGGGATTAACACTGAAGCTTTCTTT. Residues: CASSSAAGINTEAFF.

This sequence joins TRBV6-5 and TRBJ1-2; D is ambiguous. The CDR3 loop spans 15 amino acids. The germline V gene encodes CDR1 MNHEY and CDR2 SVGAGI. Trimming stripped 6 bases from V and 3 bases from J, with 17 bases between. CDR3 in amino acids: CASRQLSLRDYGYTF. CDR3 DNA sequence: TGTGCCAGCAGGCAGTTGAGCCTCCGGGACTATGGCTACACCTTC.

The V call is TRBV6-1, the J call TRBJ1-1, with 10 bases aligning to TRBD1. V trimming: 6 bases; J trimming: 7 bases; junction bases outside the gene matches: 2. Germline assignment: CDR1 MNHNS and CDR2 SASEGT. The CDR3 contains 12 residues. Written as DNA, the CDR3 is TGTGCCAGCAGCAGGGACAGGGGTGAAGCTTTCTTT. This encodes CASSRDRGEAFF.

This clone was picked up one time. The chain carries TRBV7-2 and TRBJ2-5; perhaps TRBD1 as D (5 bases). This CDR3 contains 14 residues. CDR1 SGHTA and CDR2 FQGNSA come from the germline V gene. The ends were cut back, 0 bases at V and 0 bases at J, with 5 bases in the middle. Here the CDR3 reads CASSLAGHQETQYF. DNA of the CDR3: TGTGCCAGCAGCTTAGCGGGGCACCAAGAGACCCAGTACTTC.

This clone was recorded once. The chain links TRBV6-6 to TRBJ1-3; D not resolved. The CDR3 length is 14 residues. Trimming removed 4 bases at V and 2 bases at J, with 9 bases between. The germline gives CDR1 MNHNY, CDR2 SVGAGI (reference sequence). The CDR3 DNA reads as TGTGCCAGCAGTTCCCCCCGTACTGGAAACACCATATATTTT. Its translation is CASSSPRTGNTIYF.

J is TRBJ2-5 and V is TRBV5-1; 8 bases align to TRBD2. CDR1 is SGHRS and CDR2 is YFSETQ in the germline V gene. V shed 4 bases and J 0 bases; nucleotides not matched to a gene: 8. The CDR3 sequence is 16 residues long. The CDR3 region has the DNA TGCGCCAGCAGCCACGGGGGGGGCGCGAACCAAGAGACCCAGTACTTC. It translates to CASSHGGGANQETQYF.

The chain combines TRBV4-3 with TRBJ2-1, with D tentatively TRBD1 (5 bases). CDR3 size: 14 residues. Trimming took off 0 bases at V and 9 bases at J, with 12 bases between the two ends. Germline-derived CDR1 and CDR2 are LGHNA and YSLEER. The CDR3 loop reads CASSQEEGVGEQFF. For the CDR3, the DNA is TGCGCCAGCAGCCAAGAGGAAGGGGTGGGTGAGCAGTTCTTC.

The CDR3 protein is CASSPGLAGVHNEQFF. The CDR3 DNA is TGTGCCAGCTCACCCGGACTAGCGGGAGTCCACAATGAGCAGTTCTTC. This sequence joins TRBV18 and TRBJ2-1; 13 bases line up with TRBD2. The CDR3 is 16 amino acids. After removal of 3 bases from V and 5 bases from J, the junction contained 4 bases not matched to a gene. From germline, CDR1 is KGHSH and CDR2 LQKENI.

This chain joins TRBV6-5 and TRBJ1-5; 9 bases are shared with TRBD1. Germline values: CDR1 MNHEY, CDR2 SVGAGI. This CDR3 comprises 14 residues. Trimming took 10 bases from V and 9 from J; bases not matched to a gene: 13. The CDR3: CATDRDRAFGPQHF. In DNA, the CDR3 is TGTGCCACAGACCGGGACAGGGCCTTTGGGCCCCAGCATTTT.

The V call is TRBV7-3, the J call TRBJ2-5, with D possibly matching TRBD1 (5 bases). V dropped 1 base and J dropped 2 bases, with 5 bases sitting between them. Germline CDR1 and CDR2: SGHTA and FQGTGA. This CDR3 has 13 residues. CDR3 residues: CASSLRQQETQYF. DNA of the CDR3: TGTGCCAGCAGCTTAAGACAGCAAGAGACCCAGTACTTC.

This clone was detected once. J is TRBJ1-5 and V is TRBV19; 7 positions match TRBD1. V lost 4 bases and J lost 0; bases outside the gene matches: 9. Looked up from germline, CDR1 is LNHDA and CDR2 is SQIVND (reference sequence). The CDR3 extends over 17 amino acids. CDR3 protein: CASSTRDSYYSNQPQHF. The CDR3 DNA reads TGTGCCAGTAGTACCCGGGACAGCTATTATAGCAATCAGCCCCAGCATTTT.

In its sample, this clone was seen a few times. The gene calls are TRBV7-9 and TRBJ2-4; 7 bases map to TRBD2. The junction had 9 bases not matched to a gene; V was cut back by 4 bases and J by 0 bases. Germline V gene lookup returns CDR1 SEHNR and CDR2 FQNEAQ (reference sequence). The CDR3 runs 17 residues. CDR3 DNA sequence: TGTGCCAGCAGCTCCAACCTAGCGGCCTTAGCCAAAAACATTCAGTACTTC. Amino acid sequence: CASSSNLAALAKNIQYF. Variable domain in full (rest from reference TRBV7-9 and TRBJ2-4): DTGVSQNPRHKITKRGQNVTFRCDPISEHNRLYWYRQTLGQGPEFLTYFQNEAQLEKSRLLSDRFSAERPKGSFSTLEIQRTEQGDSAMYLCASSSNLAALAKNIQYFGAGTRLSVL.

This clone was seen once. The chain employs TRBV27 and TRBJ2-3; 8 bases agree with TRBD1. Trimming took 9 bases from V and 3 from J; bases not matched to a gene: 5. This CDR3 region has 13 residues. The germline gives CDR1 MNHEY, CDR2 SMNVEV (reference sequence). CDR3 residues: CASRTGQTDTQYF. CDR3 DNA: TGTGCCAGTCGGACAGGGCAGACAGATACGCAGTATTTT.

The V call is TRBV4-3, the J call TRBJ2-5; D may be TRBD2 (6 bases). V lost 0 bases, J lost 4 bases, and 15 bases lay in between. In germline, CDR1 is LGHNA, CDR2 YSLEER. This CDR3 contains 16 residues. CDR3 bases: TGCGCCAGCAGCCAAGAATATTGGGGGGTCCGAGAGACCCAGTACTTC. As protein: CASSQEYWGVRETQYF.

In its sample, this clone was seen once. The chain combines TRBV21-1 with TRBJ1-4. TRBV21-1 is assigned pseudogene status. The CDR3 loop spans 18 amino acids. CDR3 in amino acids: CASSKIGTPACANEKLFF. The DNA of the CDR3 is TGTGCCAGCAGCAAAATAGGGACTCCTGCTTGCGCTAATGAAAAACTGTTTTTT.

This chain connects TRBV27 to TRBJ2-4; D is unresolved. CDR1 and CDR2 (germline): MNHEY, SMNVEV (reference sequence). V lost 5 bases, J lost 0 bases, and 11 bases lay in between. The CDR3 sequence is 15 residues long. CDR3 loop: CASSRLNLAKNIQYF. The CDR3 DNA sequence: TGTGCCAGCAGTAGACTGAACTTAGCCAAAAACATTCAGTACTTC.

The chain is built from TRBV5-5 and TRBJ2-2; tentatively, D is TRBD1 (6 bases). V was cut by 2 bases and J by 3 bases, with 11 bases left in between. This CDR3 region has 15 residues. Germline CDR1 is SGHKS and CDR2 is YYEKEE (reference sequence). CDR3 region: CASSLTGTHTGELFF. CDR3 DNA: TGTGCCAGCAGCTTAACAGGGACCCACACCGGGGAGCTGTTTTTT.

The chain carries TRBV7-3 and TRBJ2-2; 9 nucleotides align to TRBD2. Germline CDR1 is SGHTA and CDR2 is FQGTGA. The CDR3 is made up of 16 amino acids. V shed 3 bases, J shed 4 bases, and the junction held 6 bases outside the gene matches. Here the CDR3 DNA reads TGTGCCAGCAGCTTGGCGGGAGGGCCGGGCACCGGGGAGCTGTTTTTT. Its translation is CASSLAGGPGTGELFF.

The chain uses TRBV11-3 and TRBJ2-1; TRBD1 agrees at 10 bases. V shed 5 bases and J 5 bases; nucleotides not matched to a gene: 6. The germline CDR1 and CDR2 sequences are SGHNT and YENEEA. The CDR3 is 15 amino acids. In DNA form, the CDR3 reads TGTGCCAGCAGCCGGGCCGGGACAGGGGACAATGAGCAGTTCTTC. Amino acid sequence: CASSRAGTGDNEQFF.